This T cell receptor (beta chain) was documented in a study of T-cell reconstitution after alpha-beta-depleted transplantation in children. In its sample, this clonotype was seen a few times. V lost 4 bases, J lost 2 bases, and 20 bases lay in between. CDR1 is SGHRS, CDR2 YFSETQ, per germline. The CDR3 length is 17 residues. As it was prepared, the TCRbeta library received unique molecular identifiers. MiXCR, run by TCRdb on the PCR reads, gives a single entry per CDR3 protein. Here the sample spans about 360,000 distinct CDR3 sequences, 10% to 15% being singletons. V gene TRBV5-1 combines with J gene TRBJ2-3; D is perhaps TRBD1 or TRBD2 (5 bases each). The specimen was PBMCs, collected from the stem cell graft. This receptor was taken from a human donor who donated a stem cell graft to a child with Fanconi anemia. CDR3 residues: CASSAIGTEKFTDTQYF. CDR3 coding DNA: TGCGCCAGCAGCGCGATCGGGACCGAGAAATTCACAGATACGCAGTATTTT.